The 8 T cell receptor beta chains below were found in one sample sequenced in a study of T-cell reconstitution after alpha-beta-depleted transplantation in children. Preparation of the TCRbeta library used unique molecular identifiers. TCRdb re-derived calls from the PCR reads in MiXCR, one entry per CDR3 protein. The table has some 200,000 distinct CDR3 sequences, approximately 8.4% seen once; the top ten hold 35%. Sequences were derived from PBMCs, mostly from graft donor cells, sampled 360 days after TCRalphabeta/CD19-depleted stem cell transplant. The origin of the receptors is a male patient between 2 and 10 years old who had a stem cell transplant for acute myeloid leukemia, so the T cells may come from the graft donor.

J is TRBJ2-5 and V is TRBV2, with D perhaps TRBD2 (6 bases). The CDR3 covers 16 residues. Germline V gene sequence: CDR1 SNHLY, CDR2 FYNNEI. The V end lost 3 bases, the J end lost 5 bases, and 19 bases lay between the germline ends. The CDR3 spells CASSDISSVSPETQYF. The CDR3, as DNA: TGTGCCAGCAGTGATATTTCTAGCGTATCTCCGGAGACCCAGTACTTC. Full variable domain (remainder filled in from reference TRBV2 and TRBJ2-5): EPEVTQTPSHQVTQMGQEVILRCVPISNHLYFYWYRQILGQKVEFLVSFYNNEISEKSEIFDDQFSVERPDGSNFTLKIRSTKLEDSAMYFCASSDISSVSPETQYFGPGTRLLVL.

The table lists this clonotype with many counts. The chain joins TRBV4-3 to TRBJ1-5; D ambiguous. The CDR3 totals 17 residues. V was shortened by 0 bases and J by 3 bases, with 15 bases between the two germline ends. The germline V gene has CDR1 LGHNA and CDR2 YSLEER. The CDR3 sequence is CASSQEVVGTNNQPQHF. The CDR3 DNA reads TGCGCCAGCAGCCAAGAGGTAGTGGGAACGAACAATCAGCCCCAGCATTTT.

This clonotype showed up many times. The chain is built from TRBV10-3 and TRBJ1-2, with a weak D call TRBD1 (5 bases). V lost 3 bases and J 7 bases, leaving 15 bases between the germline ends. The germline gives CDR1 ENHRY, CDR2 SYGVKD. The CDR3 consists of 14 residues. Here the CDR3 reads CAISERGVAGGYTF. CDR3 bases: TGTGCCATCAGTGAACGGGGGGTTGCTGGTGGCTACACCTTC.

This clonotype showed up many times. The rearrangement links TRBV19 to TRBJ2-7; perhaps TRBD2 as D (6 bases). The CDR3 is made up of 14 amino acids. V shed 2 bases and J shed 3 bases, with 11 bases lying between them. Germline CDR1 LNHDA, CDR2 SQIVND (reference sequence). CDR3 nucleotide sequence: TGTGCCAGTAGTATAAGGGACTGTTGCTACGAGCAGTACGTC. Its translation is CASSIRDCCYEQYV.

This clonotype was detected ten times or more. This chain uses TRBV5-1 with TRBJ2-1, with D possibly TRBD2 on 5 matching bases. From germline, CDR1 is SGHRS and CDR2 YFSETQ. The V end was cut by 1 base, the J end by 9 bases, with 8 bases between. The CDR3 covers 12 residues. The CDR3, as DNA: TGCGCCAGCAGCTTGCTAGCAAGTGAGCAGTTCTTC. Translation gives CASSLLASEQFF.

This clonotype was counted between two and nine times. This rearrangement joins TRBV5-1 to TRBJ1-1, with D unresolved. Germline CDR1 reads SGHRS; CDR2 reads YFSETQ. Trimming left V 4 bases short and J 1 base short, with 8 bases between. The CDR3 extends over 13 amino acids. Written as DNA, the CDR3 is TGCGCCAGCAGCCAGAACCAGAACACTGAAGCTTTCTTT. It translates to CASSQNQNTEAFF.

The chain has TRBV2 and TRBJ1-1, with D unresolved. Trimming removed 4 bases at V and 8 bases at J, with 14 bases between. In germline, CDR1 is SNHLY, CDR2 FYNNEI. This CDR3 is 13 amino acids long. CDR3 amino acids: CASSGVSGEEAFF. CDR3 bases: TGTGCCAGCAGTGGGGTTTCTGGGGAAGAAGCTTTCTTT.

The chain combines TRBV7-3 with TRBJ2-1, with TRBD2 matching over 8 bases. This CDR3 has 16 residues. The trim removed 0 bases at V and 4 bases at J, leaving 5 bases unmatched. Germline CDR1 and CDR2: SGHTA and FQGTGA. As DNA, the CDR3 is TGTGCCAGCAGCTTAACGGGTAGCGGGGAATACAATGAGCAGTTCTTC. As protein: CASSLTGSGEYNEQFF.